This T cell receptor beta chain emerged from a study of CD8 T cells in ankylosing spondylitis. One entry per CDR3 protein, called by TCRdb with MiXCR from the 5' RACE reads. The table records roughly 220,000 distinct CDR3 sequences, 8% to 11% of them present only once. Ten or more counts support this clonotype. J was trimmed by 5 bases and V by 5 bases; bases with no gene match: 6. This CDR3 contains 14 residues. CDR1 is SGHRS, CDR2 YFSETQ, per germline. Sequencing input: blood, either unsorted or a sorted T cell fraction (not recorded which). This sequence joins TRBV5-1 and TRBJ1-1, with 10 positions matching TRBD1. The receptor was isolated from a male donor with ankylosing spondylitis or in good health (not recorded which). CDR3 residues: CASRTGQGGTEAFF. Written as DNA, the CDR3 is TGCGCCAGCAGAACCGGACAGGGGGGGACTGAAGCTTTCTTT. The full variable domain, its missing parts supplied by reference TRBV5-1 and TRBJ1-1, is KAGVTQTPRYLIKTRGQQVTLSCSPISGHRSVSWYQQTPGQGLQFLFEYFSETQRNKGNFPGRFSGRQFSNSRSEMNVSTLELGDSALYLCASRTGQGGTEAFFGQGTRLTVV.